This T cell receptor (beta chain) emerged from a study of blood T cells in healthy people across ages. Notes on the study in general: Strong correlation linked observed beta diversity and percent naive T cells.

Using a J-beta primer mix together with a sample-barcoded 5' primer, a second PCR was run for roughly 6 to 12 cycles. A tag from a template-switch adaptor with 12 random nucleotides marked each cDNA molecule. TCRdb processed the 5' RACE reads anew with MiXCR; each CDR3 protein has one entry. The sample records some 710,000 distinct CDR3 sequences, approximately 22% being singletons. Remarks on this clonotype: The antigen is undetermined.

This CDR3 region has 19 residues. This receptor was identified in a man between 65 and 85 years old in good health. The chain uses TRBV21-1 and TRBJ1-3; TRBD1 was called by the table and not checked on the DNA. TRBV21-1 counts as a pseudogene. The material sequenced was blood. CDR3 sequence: CASSKNPEQGDGSGNTIYF. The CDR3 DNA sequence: TGTGCCAGCAGTAAAAACCCCGAACAGGGAGACGGCTCTGGAAACACCATATATTTT.